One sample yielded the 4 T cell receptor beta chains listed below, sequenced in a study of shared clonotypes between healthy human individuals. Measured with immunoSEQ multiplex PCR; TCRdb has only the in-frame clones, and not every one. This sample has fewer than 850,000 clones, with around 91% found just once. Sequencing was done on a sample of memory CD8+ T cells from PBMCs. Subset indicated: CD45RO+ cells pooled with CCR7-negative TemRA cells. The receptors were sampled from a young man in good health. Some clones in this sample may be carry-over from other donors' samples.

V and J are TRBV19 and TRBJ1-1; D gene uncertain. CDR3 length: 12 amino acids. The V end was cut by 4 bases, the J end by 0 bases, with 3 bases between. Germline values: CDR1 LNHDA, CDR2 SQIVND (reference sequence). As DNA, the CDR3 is TGTGCCAGTAGTAACATGAACACTGAAGCTTTCTTT. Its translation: CASSNMNTEAFF.

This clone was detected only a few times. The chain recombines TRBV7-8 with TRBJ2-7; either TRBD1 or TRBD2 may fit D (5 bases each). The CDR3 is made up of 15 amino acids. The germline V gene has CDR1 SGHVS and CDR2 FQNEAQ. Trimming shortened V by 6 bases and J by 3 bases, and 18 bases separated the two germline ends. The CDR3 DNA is TGTGCCAGCAGGGGTGGGACGGGCCGGGTCTACGAGCAGTACTTC. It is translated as CASRGGTGRVYEQYF. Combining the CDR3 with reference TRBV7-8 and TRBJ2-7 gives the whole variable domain GAGVSQSPRYKVAKRGQDVALRCDPISGHVSLFWYQQALGQGPEFLTYFQNEAQLDKSGLPSDRFFAERPEGSVSTLKIQRTQQEDSAVYLCASRGGTGRVYEQYFGPGTRLTVT.

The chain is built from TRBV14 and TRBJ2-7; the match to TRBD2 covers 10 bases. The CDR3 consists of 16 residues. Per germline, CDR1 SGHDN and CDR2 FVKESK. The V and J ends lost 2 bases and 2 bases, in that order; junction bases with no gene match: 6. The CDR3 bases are TGTGCCAGCAGCCAACCCGGACTAGCGGAGCCCTACGAGCAGTACTTC. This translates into CASSQPGLAEPYEQYF.

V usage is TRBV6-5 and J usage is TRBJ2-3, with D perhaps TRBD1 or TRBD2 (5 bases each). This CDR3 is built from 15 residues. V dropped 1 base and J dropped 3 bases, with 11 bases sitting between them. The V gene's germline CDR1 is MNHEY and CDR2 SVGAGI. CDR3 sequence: CASSYWDLATDTQYF. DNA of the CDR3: TGTGCCAGCAGTTACTGGGACCTGGCAACAGATACGCAGTATTTT.